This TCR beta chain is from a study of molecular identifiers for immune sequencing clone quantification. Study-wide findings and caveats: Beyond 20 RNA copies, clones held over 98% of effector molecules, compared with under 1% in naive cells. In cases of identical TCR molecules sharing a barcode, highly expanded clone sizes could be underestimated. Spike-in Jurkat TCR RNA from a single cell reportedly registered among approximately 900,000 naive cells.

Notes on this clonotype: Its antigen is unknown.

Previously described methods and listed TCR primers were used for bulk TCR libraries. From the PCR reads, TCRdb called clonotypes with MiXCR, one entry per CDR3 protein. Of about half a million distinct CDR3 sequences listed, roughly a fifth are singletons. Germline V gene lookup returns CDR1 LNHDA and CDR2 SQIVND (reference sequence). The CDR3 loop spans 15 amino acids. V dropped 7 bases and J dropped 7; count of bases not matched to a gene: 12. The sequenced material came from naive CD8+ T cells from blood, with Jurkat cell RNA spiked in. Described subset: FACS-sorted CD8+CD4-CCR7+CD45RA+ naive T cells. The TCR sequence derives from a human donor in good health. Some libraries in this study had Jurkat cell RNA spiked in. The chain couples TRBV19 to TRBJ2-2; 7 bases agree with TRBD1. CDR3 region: CASTRGTRSIGELFF. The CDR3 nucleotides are TGTGCCAGTACCAGGGGGACACGGTCGATCGGGGAGCTGTTTTTT.